One T cell receptor beta chain is described in this entry. What antigen it recognizes has not been identified. Per-base quality was not reported, and no clone a single base away is much larger than it. The V end gives up 5 bases and the J end 4 bases, leaving 8 bases in the junction not matched to a gene. From its cysteine to its phenylalanine, the CDR3 spans 17 amino acids. Only the CDR3 part of the read is kept: 51 bases, read in frame from the first base. The germline V gene provides CDR1 SGHAT and CDR2 FQNNGV. These data originate in a study of blood T cell repertoires in COVID-19 (TCRdb year 2020). A note on the overall study: Samples covering the acute and convalescent phases of COVID-19 were provided by collaborators in the United States, Italy and Spain. The prospective study material was composed of cDNA or gDNA derived from T cells, B-cell-depleted T cells, or PBMCs. Deeply sampled blood TCRbeta repertoires from subjects exposed to, actively infected with, or recovered from COVID-19 were included in the dataset. The repertoires were released in a freely available public database intended as a resource for research on the immune response to SARS-CoV-2. The samples were drawn from two sources: the first 160 participants of the ongoing ImmuneRACE study, and 1,000 to 1,500 subjects contributed by 6 global collaborators. Sample metadata almost always included a de-identified subject ID, COVID-19 status, age in years and sex. Where available, HLA class I and class II types were taken from metadata supplied by the sample provider and were not determined by assay-based typing. The research as a whole found: The amount of clinical and demographic metadata varied by source and participant and was provided uncurated.

A second Seattle source provided samples from volunteer blood donors who had recovered from COVID-19. Whole blood was collected in K2EDTA tubes by collaborating institutions according to the institutions' own protocols. For TCRbeta analysis, collaborators shipped samples in one of three forms: frozen whole blood, isolated PBMCs, or DNA extracted from either of those sample types. TCRbeta CDR3 regions were amplified from genomic DNA by means of the immunoSEQ Assay, a bias-controlled multiplex PCR. Regarding the original processing steps: The number of nucleated cells in each sample was estimated from the amplification of reference gene primers within the assay. To quantify the absolute abundance of each unique TCRbeta CDR3 rearrangement, sequence reads were collapsed and filtered. For each sample, productive Simpson clonality was calculated by taking the square root of Simpson's diversity index across productive rearrangements. Sourced from immuneACCESS, this table was stored by TCRdb with only in-frame sequences that have V and J called. A share of the clones is absent; for the studies checked, an unresolved V gene accounts for under half, and the remainder has no known explanation. For V, J and clone size, that table is used; D and trimming come from the DNA. For this sample the table gives some 220,000 clones, of which roughly four fifths were detected only once. More than 2.5% of the sample lies in the top ten.

Here the chain combines TRBV11-2 and TRBJ2-3; the junction holds 14 bases that match TRBD2. The sequenced material came from peripheral blood. This TCR derives from a woman between 25 and 40 years old who had recovered from COVID-19. CDR3 sequence: CASSIGTSGSQADTQYF. The DNA reads as follows: TGTGCCAGCAGCATAGGGACTAGCGGGAGTCAAGCAGATACGCAGTATTTT.